This TCR beta chain was recovered during a study of blood T cells in healthy people across ages. Together with a sample-barcoded 5' primer, a J-beta primer mix was included in a second PCR lasting roughly 6 to 12 cycles. TCRdb passed the 5' RACE reads through MiXCR, listing each CDR3 protein once. The sample carries more than 700,000 distinct CDR3 sequences, 50% to 65% recorded once. The donors, aged about 6 to 100, were healthy Caucasians from Russia. This CDR3 comprises 12 residues. This chain connects TRBV12-3 or TRBV12-4 to TRBJ2-4; the D gene is possibly TRBD2 (6 bases). The J call may not be correct, given that the DNA end is closer to TRBJ2-7. The sequencing sample was made of blood. This clonotype was sampled from a man of 80 years or more in good health. CDR3 in DNA: TGTGCCAGCAGCCGGGGGATCTACGAGCAGTACTTC. Translating it yields CASSRGIYEQYF.